The 28 T cell receptor beta chains presented below share a single source sample, sequenced in a study of blood T cell repertoires in COVID-19 (TCRdb year 2020). Library preparation was by the immunoSEQ multiplex PCR assay. TCRdb took this table from immuneACCESS and kept in-frame rearrangements with V and J called. Such tables lack part of the clones; where checked against another copy, unresolved V genes explain under half of the gap, and the rest is unexplained. Here the sample has almost 250,000 clones; around 89% occur a single time. Jointly, the top ten make up more than 3.5% of the sample. Sequenced sample: PBMCs or T cells enriched from blood (not recorded which). Receptors originate from a woman under 40 who had recovered from COVID-19.

This chain uses TRBV9 with TRBJ1-2; no reliable D call. The CDR3 is 15 residues long. Deletions cut 0 bases from V and 0 bases from J, with 9 bases between. CDR1 and CDR2 from the germline V gene are SGDLS and YYNGEE. CDR3 sequence: CASSVAGLSNYGYTF. In DNA, the CDR3 is TGTGCCAGCAGCGTAGCAGGTCTTTCTAACTATGGCTACACCTTC.

The genes are TRBV5-4 and TRBJ2-1; D uncertain. The CDR3 has 12 residues. Germline values: CDR1 SGHNT, CDR2 YYREEE (reference sequence). V was clipped by 0 bases and J by 6 bases, with 4 bases between them. The CDR3 DNA follows: TGTGCCAGCAGCTTGGTCCGCAATGAGCAGTTCTTC. Translating it yields CASSLVRNEQFF.

The genes are TRBV2 and TRBJ1-5, with D unresolved. V gave up 2 bases and J gave up 2 bases, with 7 bases separating them. The CDR3 is 14 residues long. Germline V gives CDR1 SNHLY, CDR2 FYNNEI. The CDR3 loop is CASSEKEGNQPQHF. The CDR3 DNA is TGTGCCAGCAGTGAAAAGGAGGGCAATCAGCCCCAGCATTTT.

This rearrangement joins TRBV4-2 to TRBJ2-1; D might be TRBD1 (7 bases). This CDR3 has 17 amino acids. CDR1 is LGHNA, CDR2 YNFKEQ, per germline. V was clipped by 0 bases and J by 6 bases, with 18 bases between them. The CDR3 region is CASSQEGGGKAGNEQFF. The CDR3 DNA is TGTGCCAGCAGCCAAGAAGGGGGCGGGAAGGCGGGCAATGAGCAGTTCTTC.

This chain connects TRBV2 to TRBJ2-7; a weak D match, TRBD1 (5 bases). The CDR3 has 16 residues. The ends were cut back, 2 bases at V and 0 bases at J, with 14 bases in the middle. In germline, CDR1 is SNHLY, CDR2 FYNNEI. The CDR3 region is CASSEPQASNSYEQYF. The CDR3 coding sequence is TGTGCCAGCAGTGAACCACAGGCCTCCAACTCCTACGAGCAGTACTTC.

The chain uses TRBV7-3 and TRBJ2-1; tentatively, D is TRBD2 (5 bases). Trimming took 1 base from V and 6 from J, leaving 13 bases between them. The CDR3 is made up of 15 amino acids. Per germline, CDR1 SGHTA and CDR2 FQGTGA. DNA of the CDR3: TGTGCCAGCAGCTTAAGTGGGAGTCCCCTCAATGAGCAGTTCTTC. It translates to CASSLSGSPLNEQFF.

The rearrangement joins TRBV25-1 to TRBJ1-4; tentative D call: TRBD1 (5 bases). The CDR3 has 14 residues. V lost 8 bases and J 7 bases, leaving 17 bases between the germline ends. In germline, CDR1 is MGHDK, CDR2 SYGVNS. CDR3 coding DNA: TGTGCCAGCGGCCTTGGGGCTACGGGTGAAAAACTGTTTTTT. Translated: CASGLGATGEKLFF.

The chain carries TRBV7-9 and TRBJ2-7, with a possible D match to TRBD1 (6 bases). There are 14 residues in the CDR3. Germline V gives CDR1 SEHNR, CDR2 FQNEAQ (reference sequence). Trimming stripped 5 bases from V and 0 bases from J, with 11 bases between. CDR3 sequence reads: CASSVAGDSYEQYF. The CDR3 nucleotides read TGTGCCAGCAGCGTCGCAGGGGACTCCTACGAGCAGTACTTC.

The chain is built from TRBV28 and TRBJ2-5; 11 nucleotides agree with TRBD2. CDR1 and CDR2 from the germline V gene are MDHEN and SYDVKM. J lost 4 bases, V lost 4 bases, and 5 bases had no gene match. The CDR3 sequence is 15 residues long. The CDR3, as DNA: TGTGCCAGCAGTTCACTAGCGGGAGCTACAGAGACCCAGTACTTC. This sequence encodes CASSSLAGATETQYF.

The chain links TRBV28 to TRBJ1-1; D is unresolved. In germline, CDR1 is MDHEN, CDR2 SYDVKM. Between the trimmed V and J ends, which lost 4 bases and 6 bases, there was a span of 9 bases. The CDR3 runs 12 residues. CDR3 DNA: TGTGCCAGCAGTTCTTCCGTAGCTGAAGCTTTCTTT. Protein product: CASSSSVAEAFF.

As DNA, the CDR3 is TGTGCCAGCAGCCACCCGGGAACCGGGACAGCCTTTGGCCTCCACTTT. Amino acids: CASSHPGTGTAFGLHF. The rearrangement joins TRBV3-1 (or the pseudogene TRBV3-2) to TRBJ1-6; 7 bases match TRBD1. The germline V gene has CDR1 LGHDT and CDR2 YNNKEL (reference sequence). The CDR3 consists of 16 residues. V dropped 3 bases and J dropped 15; count of bases not matched to a gene: 17.

The chain links TRBV7-3 to TRBJ2-7, with TRBD2 matching over 7 bases. Germline lookup yields CDR1 SGHTA and CDR2 FQGTGA. This CDR3 is 14 amino acids long. The ends lost 2 bases at V and 7 bases at J; junction bases unmatched: 8. This CDR3 reads CASSLRGLDKEQYF. The CDR3 DNA sequence: TGTGCCAGCAGCTTACGAGGACTAGATAAGGAGCAGTACTTC.

The chain couples TRBV7-8 to TRBJ1-1; the D gene is possibly TRBD1 (6 bases). The CDR3 has 14 residues. Trimming stripped 4 bases from V and 4 bases from J, with 13 bases between. Germline V gene lookup returns CDR1 SGHVS and CDR2 FQNEAQ. CDR3 nucleotides: TGTGCCAGCAGCTGGACAGCCGGGCGCACTGAAGCTTTCTTT. It yields the protein CASSWTAGRTEAFF.

The V call is TRBV19, the J call TRBJ2-6; no clear D gene. The length of the CDR3 is 13 residues. Trimming removed 10 bases from V and 1 base from J, with 8 bases in between. The germline gives CDR1 LNHDA, CDR2 SQIVND (reference sequence). The CDR3 sequence is CATQRSGANVLTF. As DNA, the CDR3 is TGTGCCACCCAGCGATCTGGGGCCAACGTCCTGACTTTC.

The V and J genes are TRBV7-9 and TRBJ2-5, with 10 bases fitting TRBD2. CDR3 length: 15 amino acids. Germline trimming cut 2 bases from V and 4 bases from J; bases unmatched to any gene: 4. Germline loops: CDR1 SEHNR, CDR2 FQNEAQ (reference sequence). The CDR3 coding sequence is TGTGCCAGCAGCTTATCTAGCGGGAGTCCAGAGACCCAGTACTTC. Encoded protein: CASSLSSGSPETQYF.

This clone was seen a single time. The chain has TRBV7-9 and TRBJ2-2, with D perhaps matching TRBD2 (5 bases). The germline V gene has CDR1 SEHNR and CDR2 FQNEAQ (reference sequence). Trimming stripped 5 bases from V and 2 bases from J, with 12 bases between. The CDR3 totals 15 residues. CDR3 bases: TGTGCCAGCAGCCCTTCCGGGATCAACACCGGGGAGCTGTTTTTT. It codes for CASSPSGINTGELFF.

The rearrangement uses TRBV14 and TRBJ2-4; no reliable D call. CDR3 length: 16 amino acids. Trimming shortened V by 0 bases and J by 10 bases, and 19 bases separated the two germline ends. In germline, CDR1 is SGHDN, CDR2 FVKESK. CDR3 amino acids: CASSQDLGVVTTIQYF. CDR3 DNA: TGTGCCAGCAGCCAAGATTTGGGCGTAGTGACCACGATTCAGTACTTC.

The chain uses TRBV5-1 and TRBJ2-3, with 8 bases fitting TRBD2. Germline assignment: CDR1 SGHRS and CDR2 YFSETQ. Trimming took 2 bases from V and 2 from J; bases not matched to a gene: 7. This CDR3 is built from 16 residues. The CDR3 loop is CASSLSTSGVTDTQYF. Written as DNA, the CDR3 is TGCGCCAGCAGCTTAAGTACTAGCGGCGTCACAGATACGCAGTATTTT.

The CDR3 reads CSVVEVPNQPQHF. The CDR3 DNA follows: TGCAGCGTTGTCGAGGTCCCCAATCAGCCCCAGCATTTT. This sequence joins TRBV29-1 and TRBJ1-5; D ambiguous. This CDR3 has 13 residues. Trimming took off 4 bases at V and 3 bases at J, with 10 bases between the two ends. The germline gives CDR1 SQVTM, CDR2 ANQGSEA.

The chain combines TRBV7-9 with TRBJ2-3; 8 bases align to TRBD2. The trim removed 4 bases at V and 0 bases at J, leaving 6 bases unmatched. This CDR3 region has 16 residues. The germline V gene has CDR1 SEHNR and CDR2 FQNEAQ (reference sequence). CDR3 sequence: CASSSYSGKSTDTQYF. The DNA for the CDR3 is TGTGCCAGCAGCTCCTATAGCGGGAAGAGCACAGATACGCAGTATTTT.

The chain carries TRBV4-2 and TRBJ1-1, with a weak D call TRBD1 (5 bases). Trimming left V 0 bases short and J 11 bases short, with 10 bases between. This CDR3 comprises 12 residues. Germline CDR1 and CDR2: LGHNA and YNFKEQ. The CDR3 protein is CASSQDRGDAFF. CDR3 sequence (DNA): TGTGCCAGCAGCCAAGATCGCGGGGACGCTTTCTTT.

The chain links TRBV12-5 to TRBJ1-1, with TRBD1 as a possible D gene (5 bases). The V end was cut by 4 bases, the J end by 4 bases, with 10 bases between. The CDR3 has 13 amino acids. From germline, CDR1 is LGHNT and CDR2 FRNRAP. The CDR3 spells CASGSGVGTEAFF. The DNA of the CDR3 is TGTGCTAGTGGTTCGGGGGTCGGCACTGAAGCTTTCTTT. The complete variable domain, with remaining parts taken from reference TRBV12-5 and TRBJ1-1, reads DARVTQTPRHKVTEMGQEVTMRCQPILGHNTVFWYRQTMMQGLELLAYFRNRAPLDDSGMPKDRFSAEMPDATLATLKIQPSEPRDSAVYFCASGSGVGTEAFFGQGTRLTVV.

Details on this clone: In the same sample, other DNA sequences code for this CDR3. This rearrangement joins TRBV19 to TRBJ1-1, with TRBD1 identical over 7 bases. The V and J ends lost 4 bases and 5 bases, in that order; junction bases with no gene match: 4. Germline V gene sequence: CDR1 LNHDA, CDR2 SQIVND (reference sequence). The CDR3 has 13 amino acids. The CDR3 region has the DNA TGTGCCAGTAGTACTCGACAGGGAACTGAAGCTTTCTTT. Its protein product is CASSTRQGTEAFF.

The V call is TRBV28, the J call TRBJ1-1; TRBD1 aligns across 9 bases. Unmatched junction bases numbered 8, after V lost 10 bases and J lost 5 bases. The CDR3 contains 13 residues. The V gene's germline CDR1 is MDHEN and CDR2 SYDVKM. Written as DNA, the CDR3 is TGTGCCACCGGGACAGGGAAATTGACTGAAGCTTTCTTT. Translating it yields CATGTGKLTEAFF.

The chain joins TRBV27 to TRBJ1-6; 7 bases match TRBD1. CDR1 and CDR2 (germline): MNHEY, SMNVEV (reference sequence). CDR3 length: 15 residues. Unmatched junction bases numbered 9, after V lost 0 bases and J lost 13 bases. The CDR3 spells CASSLSGGTYRPLHF. The CDR3 DNA reads TGTGCCAGCAGTTTATCAGGGGGCACCTACAGGCCCCTCCACTTT.

The genes are TRBV4-3 and TRBJ2-7, with TRBD2 identical over 7 bases. The CDR3 length is 15 residues. The germline V gene has CDR1 LGHNA and CDR2 YSLEER. Trimming took 0 bases from V and 4 from J; bases not matched to a gene: 6. The CDR3 spells CASSQDRGSGYEQYF. CDR3 DNA: TGCGCCAGCAGCCAAGATCGCGGTAGCGGGTACGAGCAGTACTTC.

The V and J genes are TRBV7-2 and TRBJ1-1, with 11 bases matching TRBD1. Per the germline V gene, CDR1 is SGHTA and CDR2 is FQGNSA. V dropped 0 bases and J dropped 6; count of bases not matched to a gene: 9. The CDR3 loop spans 17 amino acids. DNA of the CDR3: TGTGCCAGCAGCTTAGCGGGACAGGGGGTCCGGAGGGCTGAAGCTTTCTTT. Encoded protein: CASSLAGQGVRRAEAFF.

The J gene is TRBJ1-4, the V gene TRBV28, with D uncertain. This CDR3 has 15 residues. Trimming took 2 bases from V and 8 from J, leaving 15 bases between them. Germline CDR1 reads MDHEN; CDR2 reads SYDVKM. The CDR3 reads CASSLGGRVFEKLFF. CDR3 bases: TGTGCCAGCAGTTTAGGAGGTAGGGTCTTCGAAAAACTGTTTTTT.